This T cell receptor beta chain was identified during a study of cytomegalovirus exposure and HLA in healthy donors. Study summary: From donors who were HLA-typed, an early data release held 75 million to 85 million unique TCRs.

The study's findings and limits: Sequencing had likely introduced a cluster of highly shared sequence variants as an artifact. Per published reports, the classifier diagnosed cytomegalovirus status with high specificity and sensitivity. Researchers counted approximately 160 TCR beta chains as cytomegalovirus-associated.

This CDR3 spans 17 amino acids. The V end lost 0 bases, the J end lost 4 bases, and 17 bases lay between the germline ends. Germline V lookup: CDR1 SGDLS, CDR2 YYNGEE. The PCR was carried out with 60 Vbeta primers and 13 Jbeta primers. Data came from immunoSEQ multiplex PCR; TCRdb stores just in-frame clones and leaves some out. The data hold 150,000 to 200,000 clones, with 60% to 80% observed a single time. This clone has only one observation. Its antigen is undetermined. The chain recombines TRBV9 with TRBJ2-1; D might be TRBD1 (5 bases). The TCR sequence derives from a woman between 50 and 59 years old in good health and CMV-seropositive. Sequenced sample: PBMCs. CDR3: CASSVDPFNQGYNEQFF. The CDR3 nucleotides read TGTGCCAGCAGCGTAGACCCCTTTAACCAGGGTTACAATGAGCAGTTCTTC.